The TCR beta chain described here comes from a study of blood T cell repertoires in COVID-19. At the level of the study: PBMCs, B-cell-depleted T cells, or T cells provided the cDNA or gDNA that made up the material.

Only in-frame clones appear in the TCRdb table, and some are missing; sequencing was by immunoSEQ multiplex PCR. Of roughly 190,000 clones listed, roughly 80% are singletons. Participants came from some 26 US areas, aged about 18 to 100 years. Donors of Cohort 3 who recovered were those that had two negative PCRs, clearance, or symptom resolution. CDR3 size: 15 residues. Germline V gene sequence: CDR1 GTSNPN, CDR2 SVGIG (reference sequence). With 4 bases removed from V and 3 bases from J, the gap between germline ends came to 17 bases. Sample: PBMCs or T cells enriched from blood (not recorded which). The chain is built from TRBV30 and TRBJ2-3; D is unclear. The receptor's source is a man aged 40-49 years who had recovered from COVID-19. The CDR3 reads CAWTLLKRPTDTQYF. The DNA for the CDR3 is TGTGCCTGGACCCTCCTAAAGCGCCCAACAGATACGCAGTATTTT.